These T cell receptor beta chains were read from a single sample in a study of CD8 T cells in Susac syndrome. From the immunoSEQ multiplex PCR reads, TCRdb called clonotypes with MiXCR, one entry per CDR3 protein. The table shows 150,000 to 200,000 distinct CDR3 sequences, with about 94% occurring only once. The sample consisted of CD4+ T cells from PBMCs. The receptors were gathered from a human donor with multiple sclerosis. Both conserved end residues are part of each CDR3. D genes are given only for firm matches. Not every row has a clone size; where given, it reads once, few, many or a size class.

v_gene,d_gene,abundance,j_gene,CDR3aa,CDR3nt
TRBV29-1,-,few,TRBJ2-1,CSAASRHFGGNEQFF,TGCAGCGCCGCATCCAGGCACTTCGGGGGCAATGAGCAGTTCTTC
TRBV27,-,once,TRBJ2-3,CASSPTSLSTDTQYF,TGTGCCAGCAGCCCGACAAGCCTCAGCACAGATACGCAGTATTTT
TRBV20-1,-,-,TRBJ2-1,CSAAEASYVNEQFF,TGCAGTGCTGCAGAAGCCTCCTATGTCAATGAGCAGTTCTTC
TRBV28,-,-,TRBJ1-1,CASSPKTGVNTEAFF,TGTGCCAGCAGTCCGAAGACAGGAGTGAACACTGAAGCTTTCTTT
TRBV4-2,TRBD2,-,TRBJ2-3,CASSLPGLAGGSTDTQFF,TGTGCCAGCAGTCTTCCGGGACTAGCGGGGGGGAGCACAGATACGCAGTTTTTT
TRBV15,TRBD1,-,TRBJ1-5,CATSRDLAGGTPQHF,TGTGCCACCAGCAGAGATCTGGCAGGGGGTACGCCCCAGCATTTT
TRBV20-1,-,-,TRBJ2-5,CSATLHRAPAETQYF,TGCAGTGCTACCCTGCACAGGGCGCCCGCGGAGACCCAGTACTTC
TRBV3-1,-,-,TRBJ1-2,CASSQVGSGYGYTF,TGTGCCAGCAGCCAAGTCGGCTCTGGCTATGGCTACACCTTC
TRBV30,TRBD1,once,TRBJ1-2,CAWTTGLGGYTF,TGTGCCTGGACGACAGGGTTGGGAGGCTACACCTTC
TRBV5-1,TRBD1,-,TRBJ2-7,CASSLDGTEYYEQYF,TGCGCCAGCAGCTTGGACGGGACAGAATACTACGAGCAGTACTTC
TRBV18,TRBD2,-,TRBJ2-7,CASSPLLAYEQYF,TGTGCCAGCTCACCCTTACTAGCGTACGAGCAGTACTTC
TRBV9,-,-,TRBJ2-7,CASSVGRAPGEQYF,TGTGCCAGCAGCGTAGGCAGGGCTCCTGGAGAGCAGTACTTC
TRBV6-5,TRBD1,-,TRBJ2-2,CASSSPGDRGATGELFF,TGTGCCAGCAGTTCCCCTGGGGACAGGGGGGCCACCGGGGAGCTGTTTTTT
TRBV2,-,-,TRBJ2-2,CASSPDEGELFF,TGTGCCAGCAGTCCCGACGAGGGGGAGCTGTTTTTT
TRBV7-2,-,-,TRBJ1-2,CASSLIGVYGYTF,TGTGCCAGCAGCTTAATCGGGGTTTATGGCTACACCTTC
TRBV29-1,-,-,TRBJ1-5,CSVAHPGDQPQHF,TGCAGCGTTGCCCACCCAGGGGATCAGCCCCAGCATTTT
TRBV12-3/TRBV12-4,TRBD2,-,TRBJ2-3,CASSRPPLSGGTDTQYF,TGTGCCAGCAGCCGTCCCCCTTTGAGCGGGGGAACAGATACGCAGTATTTT
TRBV6-5,-,-,TRBJ2-5,CASTGQKSQETQYF,TGTGCCAGCACCGGACAGAAGTCACAAGAGACCCAGTACTTC
TRBV20-1,-,-,TRBJ2-1,CSAPVASRGYNEQFF,TGCAGTGCGCCCGTGGCTAGCAGAGGTTACAATGAGCAGTTCTTC
TRBV9,TRBD1,-,TRBJ2-7,CASSATGTGLYEQYF,TGTGCCAGCAGCGCCACCGGGACAGGGCTCTACGAGCAGTACTTC
TRBV27,TRBD1,once,TRBJ2-7,CASNSRGRDEQYF,TGTGCCAGTAATAGCAGGGGGCGCGACGAGCAGTACTTC
TRBV29-1,-,-,TRBJ2-1,CSVEGFPEQFF,TGCAGCGTTGAAGGGTTTCCTGAGCAGTTCTTC
TRBV30,-,-,TRBJ1-2,CAWSEGRDYGYTF,TGTGCCTGGAGTGAGGGCAGAGACTATGGCTACACCTTC
TRBV27,-,-,TRBJ2-3,CASRKYYGGPADTQYF,TGTGCCAGCAGGAAATACTACGGGGGCCCCGCAGATACGCAGTATTTT
TRBV5-6,TRBD2,-,TRBJ2-3,CASSLGVAGGTDTQYF,TGTGCCAGCAGCTTGGGAGTAGCGGGGGGGACAGATACGCAGTATTTT
TRBV29-1,-,-,TRBJ1-2,CSVTSGSANYGYTF,TGCAGCGTTACATCAGGGTCCGCTAACTATGGCTACACCTTC
TRBV4-2,TRBD2,once,TRBJ2-1,CASSQDGGASRYNEQFF,TGTGCCAGCAGCCAAGACGGGGGGGCTAGTCGGTACAATGAGCAGTTCTTC
TRBV29-1,TRBD1,-,TRBJ1-1,CSVRGTGGAVTEAFF,TGCAGCGTCCGGGGGACAGGGGGCGCGGTAACTGAAGCTTTCTTT
TRBV4-3,-,-,TRBJ2-3,CASSQDVRGAGDTQYF,TGCGCCAGCAGCCAAGATGTCCGGGGGGCTGGAGATACGCAGTATTTT
TRBV12-3/TRBV12-4,-,-,TRBJ2-1,CASSPYTSPNEQFF,TGTGCCAGCAGTCCCTACACTAGTCCCAATGAGCAGTTCTTC
TRBV9,TRBD1,-,TRBJ2-1,CASSATGTGINEQFF,TGTGCCAGCAGCGCCACCGGGACAGGGATCAATGAGCAGTTCTTC
TRBV29-1,TRBD1,-,TRBJ2-7,CSVDGDRGYEQYF,TGCAGCGTTGATGGGGACAGGGGGTACGAGCAGTACTTC
TRBV6-2/TRBV6-3,-,-,TRBJ2-1,CASGTSSYNEQFF,TGTGCCAGCGGCACGAGCTCCTACAATGAGCAGTTCTTC
TRBV7-8,-,-,TRBJ1-1,CASSLVDGVWGEAFF,TGTGCCAGCAGCTTAGTTGACGGGGTTTGGGGTGAAGCTTTCTTT
TRBV5-4,TRBD2,-,TRBJ2-3,CASTHGRGANTDTQYF,TGTGCCAGCACCCACGGGCGGGGGGCAAACACAGATACGCAGTATTTT
TRBV7-2,TRBD2,-,TRBJ2-5,CASSVVGTLAGEGTQYF,TGTGCCAGCAGCGTAGTGGGGACCCTAGCGGGGGAGGGGACCCAGTACTTC
TRBV19,TRBD1,-,TRBJ1-2,CATVDRAFHSGYTF,TGTGCCACCGTCGACAGGGCCTTCCACTCTGGCTACACCTTC
TRBV20-1,-,-,TRBJ1-5,CSARDGRYSNQPQHF,TGCAGTGCTAGAGATGGGAGATATAGCAATCAGCCCCAGCATTTT
TRBV9,-,-,TRBJ1-1,CASSVGAGGMNTEAFF,TGTGCCAGCAGCGTAGGGGCAGGAGGGATGAACACTGAAGCTTTCTTT
TRBV2,-,-,TRBJ1-4,CASRGGTNEKLFF,TGTGCCAGCAGGGGCGGGACTAATGAAAAACTGTTTTTT
TRBV6-6,TRBD1,-,TRBJ1-6,CAGGQGNSPLHF,TGTGCCGGGGGACAGGGGAATTCACCCCTCCACTTT
TRBV19,-,-,TRBJ2-1,CASSPPSIEQFF,TGTGCCAGTAGCCCGCCTTCCATTGAGCAGTTCTTC
TRBV3-1,-,-,TRBJ1-2,CASSPGESDYGYTF,TGTGCCAGCAGCCCCGGGGAGAGCGACTATGGCTACACCTTC
TRBV27,-,once,TRBJ1-1,CASSFGRKSHTEAFF,TGTGCCAGCAGTTTCGGTCGGAAGTCCCACACTGAAGCTTTCTTT